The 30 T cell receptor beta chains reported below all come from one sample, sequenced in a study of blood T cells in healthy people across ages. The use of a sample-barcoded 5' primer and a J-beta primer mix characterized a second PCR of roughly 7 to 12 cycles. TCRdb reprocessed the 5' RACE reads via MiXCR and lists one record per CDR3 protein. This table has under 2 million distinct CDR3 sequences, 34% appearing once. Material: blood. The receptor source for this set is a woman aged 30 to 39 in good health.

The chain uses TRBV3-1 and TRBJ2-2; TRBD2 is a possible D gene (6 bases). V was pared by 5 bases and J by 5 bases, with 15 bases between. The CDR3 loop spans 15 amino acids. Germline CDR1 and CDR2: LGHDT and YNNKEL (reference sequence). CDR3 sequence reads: CASSARPRGTGELFF. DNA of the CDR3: TGTGCCAGCAGCGCCCGTCCTCGGGGGACCGGGGAGCTGTTTTTT.

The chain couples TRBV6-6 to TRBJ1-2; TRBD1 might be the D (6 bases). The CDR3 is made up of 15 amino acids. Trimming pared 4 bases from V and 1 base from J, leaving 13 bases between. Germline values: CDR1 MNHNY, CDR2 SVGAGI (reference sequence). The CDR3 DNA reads TGTGCCAGCAGTTTGGCCACAGGGAGTAACTATGGCTACACCTTC. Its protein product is CASSLATGSNYGYTF.

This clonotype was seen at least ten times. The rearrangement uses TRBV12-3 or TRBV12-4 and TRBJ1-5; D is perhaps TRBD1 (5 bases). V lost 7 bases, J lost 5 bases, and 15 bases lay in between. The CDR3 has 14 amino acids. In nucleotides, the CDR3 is TGTGCCAGCACCAATACAATAGGGGATCAGCCCCAGCATTTT. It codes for CASTNTIGDQPQHF.

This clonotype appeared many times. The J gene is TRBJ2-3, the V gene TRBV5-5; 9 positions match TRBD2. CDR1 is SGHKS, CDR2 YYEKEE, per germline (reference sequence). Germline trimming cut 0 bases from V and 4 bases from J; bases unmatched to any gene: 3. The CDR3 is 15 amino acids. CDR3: CASSLASGVSDTQYF. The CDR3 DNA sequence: TGTGCCAGCAGCTTGGCTAGCGGGGTGTCAGATACGCAGTATTTT.

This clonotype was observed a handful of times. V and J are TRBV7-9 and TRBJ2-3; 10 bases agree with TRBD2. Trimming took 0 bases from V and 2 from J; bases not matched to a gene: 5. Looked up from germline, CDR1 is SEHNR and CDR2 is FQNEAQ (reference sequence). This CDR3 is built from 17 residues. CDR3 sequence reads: CASSLARTSGSTDTQYF. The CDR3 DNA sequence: TGTGCCAGCAGCTTAGCCAGGACTAGCGGATCCACAGATACGCAGTATTTT.

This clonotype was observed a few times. The DNA of the CDR3 is TGTGCCAGCAGTTGGGGATCCTCTAGCAATCAGCCCCAGCATTTT. It codes for CASSWGSSSNQPQHF. This rearrangement joins TRBV27 to TRBJ1-5, with unresolved D. This CDR3 contains 15 residues. The V and J ends lost 4 bases and 0 bases respectively, with 10 bases between them. In germline, CDR1 is MNHEY, CDR2 SMNVEV (reference sequence).

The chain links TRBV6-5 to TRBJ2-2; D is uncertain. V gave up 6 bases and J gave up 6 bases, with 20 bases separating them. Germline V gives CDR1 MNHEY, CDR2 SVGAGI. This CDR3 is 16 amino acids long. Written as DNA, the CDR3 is TGTGCCAGCAGCTCCAGCCTAATCCTTACGGCCGGGGAGCTGTTTTTT. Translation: CASSSSLILTAGELFF.

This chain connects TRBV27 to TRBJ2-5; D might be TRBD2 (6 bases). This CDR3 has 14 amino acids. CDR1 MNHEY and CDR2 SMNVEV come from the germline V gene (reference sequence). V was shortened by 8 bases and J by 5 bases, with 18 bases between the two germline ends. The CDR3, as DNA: TGTGCCAGCGGCCGGGACTCCCGGAGGGAGACCCAGTACTTC. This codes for CASGRDSRRETQYF.

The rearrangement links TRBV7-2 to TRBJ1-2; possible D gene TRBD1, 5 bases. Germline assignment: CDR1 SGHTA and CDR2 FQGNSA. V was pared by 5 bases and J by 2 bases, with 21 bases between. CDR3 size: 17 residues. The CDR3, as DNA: TGTGCCAGCAGCCATCCCTTGAAGGGACGGCTGAACTATGGCTACACCTTC. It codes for CASSHPLKGRLNYGYTF.

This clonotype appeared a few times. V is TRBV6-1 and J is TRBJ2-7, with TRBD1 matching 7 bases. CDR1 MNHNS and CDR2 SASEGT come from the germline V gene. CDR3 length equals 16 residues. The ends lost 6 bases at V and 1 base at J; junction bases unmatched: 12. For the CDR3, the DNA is TGTGCCAGCAGGAGCTTCCCGGGACAGAATTCCTACGAGCAGTACTTC. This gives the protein CASRSFPGQNSYEQYF.

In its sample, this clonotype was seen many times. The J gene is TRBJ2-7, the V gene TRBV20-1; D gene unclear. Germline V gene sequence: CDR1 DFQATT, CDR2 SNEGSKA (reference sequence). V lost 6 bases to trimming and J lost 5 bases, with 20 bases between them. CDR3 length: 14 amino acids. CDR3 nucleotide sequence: TGCAGTGCCATTCGCCCTCTCGTCGGCGACGAGCAGTACTTC. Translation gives CSAIRPLVGDEQYF.

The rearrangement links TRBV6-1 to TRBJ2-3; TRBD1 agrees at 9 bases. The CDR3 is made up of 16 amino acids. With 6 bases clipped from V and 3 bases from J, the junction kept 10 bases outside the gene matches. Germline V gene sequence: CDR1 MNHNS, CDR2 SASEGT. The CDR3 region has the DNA TGTGCCAGCAGCCGACGATTGGGACAGGGAACAGATACGCAGTATTTT. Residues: CASSRRLGQGTDTQYF.

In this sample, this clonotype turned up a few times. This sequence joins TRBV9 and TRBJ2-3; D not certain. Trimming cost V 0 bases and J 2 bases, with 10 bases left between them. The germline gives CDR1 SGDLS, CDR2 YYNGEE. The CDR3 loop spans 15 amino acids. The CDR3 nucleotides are TGTGCCAGCAGCGTAGACGGCGTGGACACAGATACGCAGTATTTT. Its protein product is CASSVDGVDTDTQYF.

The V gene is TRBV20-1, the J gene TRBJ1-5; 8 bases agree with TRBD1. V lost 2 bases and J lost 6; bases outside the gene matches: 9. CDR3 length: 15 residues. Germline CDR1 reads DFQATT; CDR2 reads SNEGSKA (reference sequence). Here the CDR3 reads CSARNFQGAGQPQHF. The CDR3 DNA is TGCAGTGCTAGAAACTTTCAGGGGGCCGGTCAGCCCCAGCATTTT.

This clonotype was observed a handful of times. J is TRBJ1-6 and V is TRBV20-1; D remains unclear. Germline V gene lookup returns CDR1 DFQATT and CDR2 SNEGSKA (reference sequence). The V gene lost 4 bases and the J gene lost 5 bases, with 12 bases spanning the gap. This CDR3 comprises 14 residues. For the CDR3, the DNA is TGCAGTGCTATAGATTCTGAGAATAATTCACCCCTCCACTTT. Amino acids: CSAIDSENNSPLHF.

In DNA, the CDR3 is TGCGCCAGCAGCTTGGAGGGGCTAGCGGGGGTTCTCTCCTACGAGCAGTACTTC. Encoded protein: CASSLEGLAGVLSYEQYF. J is TRBJ2-7 and V is TRBV5-1; TRBD2 agrees at 10 bases. V trimming: 0 bases; J trimming: 0 bases; junction bases outside the gene matches: 9. The CDR3 loop spans 18 amino acids. CDR1 is SGHRS, CDR2 YFSETQ, per germline.

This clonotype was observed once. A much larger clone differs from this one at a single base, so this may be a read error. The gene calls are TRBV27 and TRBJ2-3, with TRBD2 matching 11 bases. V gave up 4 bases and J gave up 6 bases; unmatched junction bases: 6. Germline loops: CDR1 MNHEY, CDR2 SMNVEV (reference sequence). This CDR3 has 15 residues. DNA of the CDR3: TGTGCCAGCAGTTCCGGGGCTAGCGGGAGGGATACGCAGTATTTT. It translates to CASSSGASGRDTQYF.

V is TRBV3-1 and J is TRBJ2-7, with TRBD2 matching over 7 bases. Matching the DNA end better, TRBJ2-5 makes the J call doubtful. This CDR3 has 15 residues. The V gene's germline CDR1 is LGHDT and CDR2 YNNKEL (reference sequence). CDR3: CASSQEFSGRETQYF. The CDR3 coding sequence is TGTGCCAGCAGCCAAGAGTTTTCCGGGAGGGAGACCCAGTACTTC.

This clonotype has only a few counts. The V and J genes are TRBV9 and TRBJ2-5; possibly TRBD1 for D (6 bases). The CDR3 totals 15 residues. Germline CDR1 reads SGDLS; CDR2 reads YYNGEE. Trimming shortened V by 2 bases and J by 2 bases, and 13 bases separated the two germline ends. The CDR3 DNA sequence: TGTGCCAGCAGCGTTACAGGGTCACGGCAAGAGACCCAGTACTTC. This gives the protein CASSVTGSRQETQYF. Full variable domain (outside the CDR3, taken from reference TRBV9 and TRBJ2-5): DSGVTQTPKHLITATGQRVTLRCSPRSGDLSVYWYQQSLDQGLQFLIQYYNGEERAKGNILERFSAQQFPDLHSELNLSSLELGDSALYFCASSVTGSRQETQYFGPGTRLLVL.

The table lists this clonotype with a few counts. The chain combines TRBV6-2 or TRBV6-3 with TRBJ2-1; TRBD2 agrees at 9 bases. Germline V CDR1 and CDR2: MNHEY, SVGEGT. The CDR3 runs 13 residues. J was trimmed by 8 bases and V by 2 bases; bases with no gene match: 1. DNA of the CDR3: TGTGCCAGCAGTTACCAGCGGGGGGATGAGCAGTTCTTC. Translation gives CASSYQRGDEQFF.

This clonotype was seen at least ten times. CDR3 in amino acids: CAITSTDRNYGYTF. In nucleotides, the CDR3 is TGTGCCATCACCTCTACCGACAGGAACTATGGCTACACCTTC. The chain recombines TRBV10-3 with TRBJ1-2, with D possibly being TRBD1 (6 bases). V was shortened by 7 bases and J by 2 bases, with 14 bases between the two germline ends. The CDR3 sequence is 14 residues long. The germline gives CDR1 ENHRY, CDR2 SYGVKD.

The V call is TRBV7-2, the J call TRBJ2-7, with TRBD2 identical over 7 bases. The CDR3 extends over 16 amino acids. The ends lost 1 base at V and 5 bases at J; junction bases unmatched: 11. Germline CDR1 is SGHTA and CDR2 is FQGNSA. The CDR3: CASSLGLWAGENEQYF. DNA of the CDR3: TGTGCCAGCAGCTTAGGGCTTTGGGCGGGGGAGAACGAGCAGTACTTC.

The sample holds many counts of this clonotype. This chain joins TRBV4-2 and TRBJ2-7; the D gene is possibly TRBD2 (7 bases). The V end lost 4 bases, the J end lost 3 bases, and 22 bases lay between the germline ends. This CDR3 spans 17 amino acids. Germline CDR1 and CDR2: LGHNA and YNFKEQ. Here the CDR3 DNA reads TGTGCCAGCAGCCCCGGGGGGCAGCCTAACCCCCTCTACGAGCAGTACTTC. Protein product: CASSPGGQPNPLYEQYF.

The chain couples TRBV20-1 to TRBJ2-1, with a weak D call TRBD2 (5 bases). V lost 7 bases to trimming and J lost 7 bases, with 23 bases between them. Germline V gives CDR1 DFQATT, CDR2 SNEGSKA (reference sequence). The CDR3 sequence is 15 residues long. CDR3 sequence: CSVLRLYVEKNEQFF. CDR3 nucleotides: TGCAGTGTCCTCAGACTATACGTCGAGAAAAATGAGCAGTTCTTC.

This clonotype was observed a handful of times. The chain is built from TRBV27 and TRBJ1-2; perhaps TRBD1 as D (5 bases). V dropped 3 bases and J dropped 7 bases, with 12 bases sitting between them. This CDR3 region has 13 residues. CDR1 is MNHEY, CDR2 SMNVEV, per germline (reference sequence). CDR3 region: CASSLGPLAGYTF. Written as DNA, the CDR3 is TGTGCCAGCAGTTTGGGGCCGCTTGCTGGCTACACCTTC.

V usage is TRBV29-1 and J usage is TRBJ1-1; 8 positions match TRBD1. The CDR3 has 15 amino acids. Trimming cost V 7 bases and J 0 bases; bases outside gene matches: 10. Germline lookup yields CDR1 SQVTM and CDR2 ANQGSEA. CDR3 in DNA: TGCAGCGCTACCGGGACAGGACAATTGAACACTGAAGCTTTCTTT. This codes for CSATGTGQLNTEAFF.

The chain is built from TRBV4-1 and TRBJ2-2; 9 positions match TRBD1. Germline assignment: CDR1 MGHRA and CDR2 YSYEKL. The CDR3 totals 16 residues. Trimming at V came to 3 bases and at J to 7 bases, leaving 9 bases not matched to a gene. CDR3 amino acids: CASSQAGTGWNGELFF. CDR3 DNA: TGCGCCAGCAGCCAGGCCGGGACAGGGTGGAACGGGGAGCTGTTTTTT.

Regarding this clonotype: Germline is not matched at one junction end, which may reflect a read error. CDR3 region: CATSEPRQGPYGYTF. The CDR3 DNA sequence: TGTGCCACCAGTGAGCCAAGACAGGGACCTTATGGCTACACCTTC. The rearrangement uses TRBV10-3 and TRBJ1-2; 7 bases fit TRBD1. In germline, CDR1 is ENHRY, CDR2 SYGVKD. This CDR3 contains 15 residues.

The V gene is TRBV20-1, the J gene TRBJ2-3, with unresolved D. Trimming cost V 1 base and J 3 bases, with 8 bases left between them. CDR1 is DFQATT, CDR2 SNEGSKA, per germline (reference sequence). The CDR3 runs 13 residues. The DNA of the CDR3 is TGCAGTGCTAGAGCTCCTAGGACAGATACGCAGTATTTT. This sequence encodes CSARAPRTDTQYF.

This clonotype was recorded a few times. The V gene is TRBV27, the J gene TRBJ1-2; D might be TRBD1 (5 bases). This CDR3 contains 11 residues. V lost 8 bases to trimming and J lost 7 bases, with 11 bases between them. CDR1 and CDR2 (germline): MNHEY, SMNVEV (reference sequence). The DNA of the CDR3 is TGTGCCAGCGGGGGGAGGGGTGGCTACACCTTC. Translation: CASGGRGGYTF.